This TCR beta chain appears in the sequencing data of a study of blood T cells in healthy people across ages. Regarding the study as a whole: The diversity estimates, figures obtained from one million T cells, were considered underestimates.

Each donor had 8 to 10 milliliters of peripheral blood drawn. A second PCR of 7 to 11 cycles used a sample-barcoded 5' primer and a J-beta primer mix. TCRdb reprocessed the 5' RACE reads via MiXCR and lists one record per CDR3 protein. Counted here are approximately 670,000 distinct CDR3 sequences, 40% to 50% occurring once; the ten biggest clones make up about 32%. The V gene's germline CDR1 is DFQATT and CDR2 SNEGSKA (reference sequence). J was trimmed by 11 bases and V by 5 bases; bases with no gene match: 14. The CDR3 sequence is 15 residues long. About this clonotype itself: Its antigen is unknown.

The receptor was isolated from a man older than 75 in good health. The rearrangement uses TRBV20-1 and TRBJ2-5; 13 nucleotides align to TRBD2. Sequenced input: blood. CDR3 DNA sequence: TGCAGTGCTTTTAAACTAGCGGGAGGGCCGAATGAGCAGTACTTC. Translated: CSAFKLAGGPNEQYF.